This TCR beta chain came from a study of blood T cell repertoires in COVID-19. Sequencing was performed with immunoSEQ multiplex PCR; in TCRdb, only in-frame clones are kept and a portion is missing. The sample holds approximately 150,000 clones, around 82% seen once. Deletions cut 1 base from V and 5 bases from J, with 9 bases between. This CDR3 has 13 residues. CDR1 is KGHSH, CDR2 LQKENI, per germline. Recovered participants had two consecutive negative NP/OP PCR tests, healthcare professional clearance, or symptom resolution. The V call is TRBV18, the J call TRBJ2-7; possible D gene TRBD1, 6 bases. The sequenced sample consisted of PBMCs or T cells enriched from blood (not recorded which). This receptor was obtained from a man between 60 and 75 years old who had recovered from COVID-19. CDR3 sequence: CASSPLRQDEQYF. CDR3 coding DNA: TGTGCCAGCTCACCACTTCGACAGGACGAGCAGTACTTC.